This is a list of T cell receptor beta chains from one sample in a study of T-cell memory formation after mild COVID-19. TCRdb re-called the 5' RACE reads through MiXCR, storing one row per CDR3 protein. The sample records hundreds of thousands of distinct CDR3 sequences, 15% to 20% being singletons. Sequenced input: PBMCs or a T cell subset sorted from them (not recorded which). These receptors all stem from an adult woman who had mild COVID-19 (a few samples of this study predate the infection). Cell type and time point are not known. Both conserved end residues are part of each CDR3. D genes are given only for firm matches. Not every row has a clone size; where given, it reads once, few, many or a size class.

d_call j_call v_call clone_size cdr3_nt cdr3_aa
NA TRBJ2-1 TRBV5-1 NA TGCGCCAGCAGCTTGGTTCAGGGGATCAATGAGCAGTTCTTC CASSLVQGINEQFF
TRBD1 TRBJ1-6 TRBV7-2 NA TGTGCCAGCAGCTGGCCAGGGGGTAATTCACCCCTCCACTTT CASSWPGGNSPLHF
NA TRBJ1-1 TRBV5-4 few TGTGCCAGCACCTCCCGGGTGGGGGACGACACTGAAGCTTTCTTT CASTSRVGDDTEAFF
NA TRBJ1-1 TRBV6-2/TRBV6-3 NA TGTGCCAGCAGTTACATCGGGAACACTGAAGCTTTCTTT CASSYIGNTEAFF
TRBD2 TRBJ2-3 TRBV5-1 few TGCGCCAGCAGCCCAGGGACTAGCGGAACCACAGATACGCAGTATTTT CASSPGTSGTTDTQYF
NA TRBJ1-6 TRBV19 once TGTGCCAGTAGGCGAAAGACGGGATTATTGGATAATTCACCCCTCCACTTT CASRRKTGLLDNSPLHF
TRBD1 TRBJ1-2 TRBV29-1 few TGCAGCGTTGAATCCTGGGTCGCAGGGGGAAACGGCTACACCTTC CSVESWVAGGNGYTF
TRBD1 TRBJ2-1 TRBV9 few TGTGCCAGCAGCGTAGAGGGACAGGGTGCGAATGAGCAGTTCTTC CASSVEGQGANEQFF
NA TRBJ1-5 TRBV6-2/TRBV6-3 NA TGTGCCAGCAGTTTCGGGGCAGGGGCGGGAGAGCCCCAGCATTTT CASSFGAGAGEPQHF
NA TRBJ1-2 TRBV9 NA TGTGCCAGCAGCGCCCGCGAAGAACTATCCGGCTACACCTTC CASSAREELSGYTF
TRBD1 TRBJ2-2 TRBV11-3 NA TGTGCCAGCAGCTCCGACAGGGGCACCGGGGAGCTGTTTTTT CASSSDRGTGELFF
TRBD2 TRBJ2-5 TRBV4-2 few TGTGCCAGCAGCCAAGTTGGGCTAGCGGGGGGGCAGAGAGAGACCCAGTACTTC CASSQVGLAGGQRETQYF
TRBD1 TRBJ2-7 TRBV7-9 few TGTGCCAGCAGCTCGTCGACAGGGGACTACGAGCAGTACTTC CASSSSTGDYEQYF
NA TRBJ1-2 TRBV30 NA TGTGCCTGGAGTGTACACAGGGATGGCTACACCTTC CAWSVHRDGYTF
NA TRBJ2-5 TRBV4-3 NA TGCGCCAGCAGCCAAGATCTTGTAGGCCGCCAAGAGACCCAGTACTTC CASSQDLVGRQETQYF
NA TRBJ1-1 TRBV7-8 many TGTGCCAGTGGCATGTACGAGGGGGGCCTGAACACTGAAGCTTTCTTT CASGMYEGGLNTEAFF
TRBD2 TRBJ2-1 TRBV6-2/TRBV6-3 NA TGTGCCAGCAGTTACGTTAGCGGGGCCTACAATGAGCAGTTCTTC CASSYVSGAYNEQFF
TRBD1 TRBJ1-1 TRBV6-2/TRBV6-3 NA TGTGCCAGCAGGAAGCCGGGACAGGGATACACTGAAGCTTTCTTT CASRKPGQGYTEAFF
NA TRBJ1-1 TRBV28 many TGTGCCAGCAGTTCAGGGTTTTACATGAACACTGAAGCTTTCTTT CASSSGFYMNTEAFF
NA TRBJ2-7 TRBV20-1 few TGCAGTGCTAGAGATCCGAACGCCGAGCAGTACTTC CSARDPNAEQYF
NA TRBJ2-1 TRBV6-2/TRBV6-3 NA TGTGCCAGCAGTTACTTAGATGCCGCTTACAATGAGCAGTTCTTC CASSYLDAAYNEQFF
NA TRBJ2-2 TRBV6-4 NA TGTGCCAGCAGTGACTACCCCAGGAACACCGGGGAGCTGTTTTTT CASSDYPRNTGELFF
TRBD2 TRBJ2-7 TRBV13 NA TGTGCCAGCAGCCCCCGGGGAGCGGGGTCCTACGAGCAGTACTTC CASSPRGAGSYEQYF
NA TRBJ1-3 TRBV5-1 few TGCCCACGGACAGCTCTTAGCTCTGGAAACACCATATATTTT CPRTALSSGNTIYF
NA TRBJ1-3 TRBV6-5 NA TGTGCCAGCAGTTACTCGAGGCAGGGAGGAAACACCATATATTTT CASSYSRQGGNTIYF
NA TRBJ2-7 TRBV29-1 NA TGCAGCGTTGAAGATTACGAATACGAGCAGTACTTC CSVEDYEYEQYF